The 9 T cell receptor beta chains given below trace back to one sample, sequenced in a study of T-cell memory formation after mild COVID-19. MiXCR was run by TCRdb on the 5' RACE reads, yielding one entry per CDR3 protein. The sample shows tens of thousands of distinct CDR3 sequences, over 15% of them seen only once. Sequencing used PBMCs or a T cell subset sorted from them (not recorded which). The receptor set was obtained from an adult woman who had mild COVID-19 (a few samples of this study predate the infection). Cell type and time point are not known.

The chain employs TRBV24-1 and TRBJ2-2, with 11 bases that match TRBD2. The CDR3 runs 17 residues. Germline loops: CDR1 KGHDR, CDR2 SFDVKD. The ends lost 3 bases at V and 1 base at J; junction bases unmatched: 3. In DNA, the CDR3 is TGTGCCACCAGTGATCCTCTAGCGGGGGGGAACACCGGGGAGCTGTTTTTT. It yields the protein CATSDPLAGGNTGELFF.

This clonotype was detected a few times. CDR3: CASSQGQFQETQYF. DNA for the CDR3: TGCGCCAGCAGCCAGGGACAGTTCCAAGAGACCCAGTACTTC. The rearrangement joins TRBV5-1 to TRBJ2-5, with 7 bases matching TRBD1. Germline V gene lookup returns CDR1 SGHRS and CDR2 YFSETQ. V trimming: 4 bases; J trimming: 1 base; junction bases outside the gene matches: 4. This CDR3 is built from 14 residues. Supplemented by reference TRBV5-1 and TRBJ2-5, the full variable domain reads KAGVTQTPRYLIKTRGQQVTLSCSPISGHRSVSWYQQTPGQGLQFLFEYFSETQRNKGNFPGRFSGRQFSNSRSEMNVSTLELGDSALYLCASSQGQFQETQYFGPGTRLLVL.

In DNA, the CDR3 is TGTGCCAGCAGATCCGGGACAGGGTGGGAGGGAAGCAATCAGCCCCAGCATTTT. Amino acid sequence: CASRSGTGWEGSNQPQHF. The chain employs TRBV12-3 or TRBV12-4 and TRBJ1-5, with 9 bases matching TRBD1. Trimming at V came to 6 bases and at J to 1 base, leaving 13 bases not matched to a gene. CDR3 length: 18 amino acids.

The V call is TRBV7-9, the J call TRBJ1-1, with a possible D match to TRBD1 (5 bases). CDR1 and CDR2 (germline): SEHNR, FQNEAQ (reference sequence). With 0 bases removed from V and 6 bases from J, the gap between germline ends came to 8 bases. This CDR3 is built from 13 residues. The CDR3 reads CASSLARVPEAFF. Here the CDR3 DNA reads TGTGCCAGCAGCTTAGCCAGGGTCCCTGAAGCTTTCTTT.

V and J are TRBV9 and TRBJ2-1; tentatively, D is TRBD2 (7 bases). Germline CDR1 reads SGDLS; CDR2 reads YYNGEE. This CDR3 is built from 13 residues. Trimming cost V 4 bases and J 8 bases, with 13 bases left between them. The CDR3 coding sequence is TGTGCCAGCAGCTCAGAGGGGGGGTATGAGCAGTTCTTC. This sequence encodes CASSSEGGYEQFF.

The table lists this clonotype with a few counts. This sequence joins TRBV4-1 and TRBJ2-2, with 11 bases lining up with TRBD1. Trimming took 4 bases from V and 1 from J; bases not matched to a gene: 8. The CDR3 extends over 18 amino acids. Germline assignment: CDR1 MGHRA and CDR2 YSYEKL. The CDR3 is CASSLDLGQGENTGELFF. CDR3 DNA sequence: TGCGCCAGCAGCCTCGATTTGGGACAGGGGGAGAACACCGGGGAGCTGTTTTTT.

This clonotype was picked up a small number of times. The chain links TRBV5-1 to TRBJ2-2; 10 bases match TRBD2. J lost 8 bases, V lost 4 bases, and 8 bases had no gene match. CDR1 SGHRS and CDR2 YFSETQ come from the germline V gene. There are 15 residues in the CDR3. The CDR3 region is CASSPGTSEQGELFF. CDR3 coding DNA: TGCGCCAGCAGCCCAGGGACTAGCGAGCAGGGGGAGCTGTTTTTT. The full variable domain, its missing parts supplied by reference TRBV5-1 and TRBJ2-2, is KAGVTQTPRYLIKTRGQQVTLSCSPISGHRSVSWYQQTPGQGLQFLFEYFSETQRNKGNFPGRFSGRQFSNSRSEMNVSTLELGDSALYLCASSPGTSEQGELFFGEGSRLTVL.

This clonotype was detected a few times. The chain links TRBV7-9 to TRBJ2-2; a weak D match, TRBD1 (5 bases). Germline CDR1 is SEHNR and CDR2 is FQNEAQ (reference sequence). The CDR3 runs 17 residues. Trimming pared 5 bases from V and 4 bases from J, leaving 20 bases between. This CDR3 reads CASSTRRGMLGTGELFF. The CDR3 bases are TGTGCCAGCAGCACCCGAAGGGGAATGTTGGGCACCGGGGAGCTGTTTTTT.

In nucleotides, the CDR3 is TGTGCCAGCAGCCAAGCATGGGGTAATGAGCAGTTCTTC. As protein: CASSQAWGNEQFF. The V and J genes are TRBV4-2 and TRBJ2-1; D call uncertain. Germline CDR1 is LGHNA and CDR2 is YNFKEQ. The CDR3 has 13 amino acids. Trimming took 1 base from V and 7 from J, leaving 8 bases between them.